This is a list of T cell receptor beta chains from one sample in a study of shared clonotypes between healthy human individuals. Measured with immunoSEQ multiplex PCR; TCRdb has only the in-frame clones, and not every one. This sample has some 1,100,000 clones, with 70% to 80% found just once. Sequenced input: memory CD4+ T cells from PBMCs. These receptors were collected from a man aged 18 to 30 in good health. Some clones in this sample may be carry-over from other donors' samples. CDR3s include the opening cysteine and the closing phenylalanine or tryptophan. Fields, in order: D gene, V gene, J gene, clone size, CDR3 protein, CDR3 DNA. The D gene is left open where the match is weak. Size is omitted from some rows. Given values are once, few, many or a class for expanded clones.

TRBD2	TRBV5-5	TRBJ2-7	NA	CASSSPSGRGWYEQYF	TGTGCCAGCAGCTCCCCAAGCGGGAGAGGTTGGTACGAGCAGTACTTC
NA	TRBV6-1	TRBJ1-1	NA	CASSVRGLTLGAFF	TGTGCCAGCAGTGTCCGGGGCCTAACGTTGGGAGCTTTCTTT
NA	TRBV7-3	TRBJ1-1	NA	CASSEGQNTEAFF	TGTGCCAGCAGCGAGGGACAGAACACTGAAGCTTTCTTT
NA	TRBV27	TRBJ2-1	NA	CASSPRSTSGGDEQFF	TGTGCCAGCAGCCCGCGGTCCACCAGCGGAGGGGATGAGCAGTTCTTC
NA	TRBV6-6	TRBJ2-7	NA	CASSYSSRASSYEQYF	TGTGCCAGCAGTTACTCGAGCAGAGCGAGCTCCTACGAGCAGTACTTC
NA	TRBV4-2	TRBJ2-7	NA	CASSQDSYEQYF	TGTGCCAGCAGCCAAGATAGTTACGAGCAGTACTTC
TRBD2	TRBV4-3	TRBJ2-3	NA	CASSQDGTSGSTDTQYF	TGCGCCAGCAGCCAAGATGGCACTAGCGGGAGTACAGATACGCAGTATTTT
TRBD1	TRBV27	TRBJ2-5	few	CASSLSPPGQGPEETQYF	TGTGCCAGCAGTTTAAGTCCCCCGGGACAGGGACCTGAGGAGACCCAGTACTTC
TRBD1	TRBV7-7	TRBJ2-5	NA	CASSPTGGPSETQYF	TGTGCCAGCAGCCCCACAGGGGGGCCTTCGGAGACCCAGTACTTC
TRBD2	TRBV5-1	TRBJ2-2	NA	CASSFFLAGMTGELFF	TGCGCCAGCAGCTTCTTTCTAGCGGGAATGACCGGGGAGCTGTTTTTT
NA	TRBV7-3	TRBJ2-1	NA	CASSSSGNNEQFF	TGTGCCAGCAGCTCCAGTGGTAACAATGAGCAGTTCTTC
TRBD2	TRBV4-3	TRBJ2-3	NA	CASSQNPRWRGGGDTQYF	TGCGCCAGCAGTCAAAACCCTCGCTGGCGGGGCGGGGGTGATACGCAGTATTTT
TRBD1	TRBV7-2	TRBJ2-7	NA	CASSLDGDRGPWGAYEQYF	TGTGCCAGCAGCTTAGATGGGGACAGGGGCCCTTGGGGAGCCTACGAGCAGTACTTC
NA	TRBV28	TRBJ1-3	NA	CASSPGLSGNTIYF	TGTGCCAGCAGTCCCGGGCTCTCCGGAAACACCATATATTTT
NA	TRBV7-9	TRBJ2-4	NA	CASSLWSKNIQYF	TGTGCCAGCAGCTTATGGTCCAAAAACATTCAGTACTTC
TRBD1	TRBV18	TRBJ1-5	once	CASSPGQANQPQHF	TGTGCCAGCTCACCAGGACAGGCGAATCAGCCCCAGCATTTT
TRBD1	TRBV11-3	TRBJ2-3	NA	CASSSRTGGYDTQYF	TGTGCCAGCAGCTCCCGGACAGGGGGTTATGATACGCAGTATTTT
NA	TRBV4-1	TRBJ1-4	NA	CASSQAPAADEKLFF	TGCGCCAGCAGCCAAGCTCCCGCGGCGGACGAAAAACTGTTTTTT
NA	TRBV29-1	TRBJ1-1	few	CSVEDRGGYGAFF	TGCAGCGTTGAGGACCGCGGGGGATATGGCGCTTTCTTT
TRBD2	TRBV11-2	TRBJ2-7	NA	CASSSQRDRALYEQYF	TGTGCCAGCAGCTCCCAGCGGGACCGCGCCTTATACGAGCAGTACTTC
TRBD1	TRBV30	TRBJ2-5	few	CAWNRGLVETQYF	TGTGCCTGGAACAGGGGGCTGGTGGAGACCCAGTACTTC
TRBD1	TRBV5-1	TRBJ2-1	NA	CASSPTIGGLQGEQFF	TGCGCCAGCAGCCCTACCATAGGGGGCCTCCAGGGTGAGCAGTTCTTC